The 11 T cell receptor beta chains below all came from one sample that was sequenced in a study of blood T cell repertoires in COVID-19. The data were produced by immunoSEQ multiplex PCR, yet TCRdb's version contains in-frame clones alone and is incomplete. Of approximately 210,000 clones in the sample, about 88% were seen once. Sequencing was done on a sample of peripheral blood. Receptors originate from a man between 65 and 85 years old with acute or convalescent COVID-19.

The CDR3 is CASSLSSGRLEQYF. The CDR3 DNA is TGTGCCAGCAGTTTATCCTCAGGCAGGCTGGAGCAGTACTTC. The chain recombines TRBV28 with TRBJ2-7, with unresolved D. Germline values: CDR1 MDHEN, CDR2 SYDVKM. Trimming took 1 base from V and 7 from J, leaving 14 bases between them. This CDR3 is 14 amino acids long.

The V gene is TRBV19, the J gene TRBJ2-6, with D uncertain. The CDR3 spans 16 residues. The V end was cut by 1 base, the J end by 1 base, with 8 bases between. Looked up from germline, CDR1 is LNHDA and CDR2 is SQIVND (reference sequence). DNA for the CDR3: TGTGCCAGTAGTATAGCTGTTTTTTCTGGGGCCAACGTCCTGACTTTC. This codes for CASSIAVFSGANVLTF.

For this clone: The junction shows a germline mismatch at one end, possibly a read error. The rearrangement joins TRBV11-2 to TRBJ1-2; 9 nucleotides agree with TRBD1. This CDR3 comprises 12 residues. Germline CDR1 and CDR2: SGHAT and FQNNGV. CDR3 amino acids: CASSPSDRGFAF. CDR3 DNA sequence: TGTGCCAGCAGTCCATCGGACAGGGGTTTCGCCTTC. Supplemented by reference TRBV11-2 and TRBJ1-2, the full variable domain reads EAGVAQSPRYKIIEKRQSVAFWCNPISGHATLYWYQQILGQGPKLLIQFQNNGVVDDSQLPKDRFSAERLKGVDSTLKIQPAKLEDSAVYLCASSPSDRGFAFGSGTRLTVV.

V usage is TRBV25-1 and J usage is TRBJ1-2; D perhaps matches TRBD1 (5 bases). Trimming pared 8 bases from V and 5 bases from J, leaving 12 bases between. The CDR3 contains 12 residues. Germline V gives CDR1 MGHDK, CDR2 SYGVNS. In DNA form, the CDR3 reads TGTGCCAGCGCACGGGACTGGTATGGCTACACCTTC. This codes for CASARDWYGYTF.

This clone was picked up one time. This chain connects TRBV14 to TRBJ2-2; D gene unclear. Germline V CDR1 and CDR2: SGHDN, FVKESK. The CDR3 has 15 residues. Trimming left V 0 bases short and J 4 bases short, with 9 bases between. CDR3 in amino acids: CASSQERLGTGELFF. CDR3 in DNA: TGTGCCAGCAGCCAAGAGCGACTTGGCACCGGGGAGCTGTTTTTT. Together with reference TRBV14 and TRBJ2-2, the CDR3 gives the full variable domain: EAGVTQFPSHSVIEKGQTVTLRCDPISGHDNLYWYRRVMGKEIKFLLHFVKESKQDESGMPNNRFLAERTGGTYSTLKVQPAELEDSGVYFCASSQERLGTGELFFGEGSRLTVL.

The gene calls are TRBV18 and TRBJ2-3, with TRBD2 matching 10 bases. Germline CDR1 reads KGHSH; CDR2 reads LQKENI. V dropped 3 bases and J dropped 2; count of bases not matched to a gene: 11. This CDR3 contains 18 residues. This chain's CDR3 is CASSPVNRLAGDTDTQYF. Here the CDR3 DNA reads TGTGCCAGCTCACCCGTGAACAGGCTAGCGGGGGACACAGATACGCAGTATTTT.

The chain recombines TRBV30 with TRBJ1-1; 9 bases line up with TRBD1. This CDR3 has 15 amino acids. Germline V gene lookup returns CDR1 GTSNPN and CDR2 SVGIG (reference sequence). V lost 4 bases, J lost 1 base, and 7 bases stayed unmatched. CDR3 DNA: TGTGCCTGGAACCAACCGGACAGGGGGAACACTGAAGCTTTCTTT. Amino acid sequence: CAWNQPDRGNTEAFF. Complete variable domain (other parts from reference TRBV30 and TRBJ1-1): SQTIHQWPATLVQPVGSPLSLECTVEGTSNPNLYWYRQAAGRGLQLLFYSVGIGQISSEVPQNLSASRPQDRQFILSSKKLLLSDSGFYLCAWNQPDRGNTEAFFGQGTRLTVV.

To note about this clone: The same CDR3 arises from other DNA sequences in this sample as well. The V gene is TRBV3-1 (or the pseudogene TRBV3-2), the J gene TRBJ2-7; TRBD2 matches 7 bases. CDR3 length equals 15 residues. V shed 0 bases and J 2 bases; nucleotides not matched to a gene: 4. Germline CDR1 is LGHDT and CDR2 is YNNKEL (reference sequence). The CDR3: CASSQDLGGTYEQYF. The CDR3 DNA reads TGTGCCAGCAGCCAAGATTTGGGGGGGACCTACGAGCAGTACTTC.

This rearrangement joins TRBV3-1 (or the pseudogene TRBV3-2) to TRBJ2-3; weak D call: TRBD2 (5 bases). This CDR3 spans 16 amino acids. Per germline, CDR1 LGHDT and CDR2 YNNKEL (reference sequence). The V and J ends lost 2 bases and 0 bases respectively, with 12 bases between them. CDR3 protein: CASSQRRAASTDTQYF. Written as DNA, the CDR3 is TGTGCCAGCAGCCAAAGGCGAGCGGCTAGCACAGATACGCAGTATTTT.

Only one count was recorded for this clone. The chain employs TRBV5-1 and TRBJ2-3, with D possibly TRBD1 on 7 matching bases. The germline V gene has CDR1 SGHRS and CDR2 YFSETQ. CDR3 length: 15 residues. The germline V and J ends were trimmed by 4 bases and 4 bases, with 16 bases remaining between them. As DNA, the CDR3 is TGCGCCAGCAGCCCGCAGGGGGGTCTAGCAGATACGCAGTATTTT. Its protein product is CASSPQGGLADTQYF.

The gene calls are TRBV24-1 and TRBJ2-1; D is perhaps TRBD2 (6 bases). Trimming removed 3 bases from V and 0 bases from J, with 11 bases in between. Germline V gene lookup returns CDR1 KGHDR and CDR2 SFDVKD. The length of the CDR3 is 16 residues. In nucleotides, the CDR3 is TGTGCCACCAGTGATCAAGCGGGCAACTCCTACAATGAGCAGTTCTTC. This translates into CATSDQAGNSYNEQFF.